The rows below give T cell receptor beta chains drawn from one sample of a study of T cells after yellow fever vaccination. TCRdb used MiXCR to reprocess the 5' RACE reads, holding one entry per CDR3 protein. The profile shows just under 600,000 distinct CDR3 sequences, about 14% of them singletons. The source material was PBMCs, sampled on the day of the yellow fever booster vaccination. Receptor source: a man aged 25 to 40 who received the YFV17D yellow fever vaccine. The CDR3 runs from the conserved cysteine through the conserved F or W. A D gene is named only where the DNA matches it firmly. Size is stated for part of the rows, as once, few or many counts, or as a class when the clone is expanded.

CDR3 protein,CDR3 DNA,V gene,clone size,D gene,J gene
CSVEADYEQYF,TGCAGCGTTGAAGCGGACTACGAGCAGTACTTC,TRBV29-1,few,NA,TRBJ2-7
CASRAGTGGAGEQYF,TGTGCCAGCAGAGCCGGAACAGGGGGCGCGGGGGAGCAGTACTTC,TRBV27,NA,TRBD1,TRBJ2-7
CASSLSASSGGEQYF,TGTGCCAGCAGCTTAAGTGCCAGCTCGGGAGGGGAGCAGTACTTC,TRBV7-8,few,TRBD2,TRBJ2-7
CASTRGAGEKLFF,TGTGCCAGCACCAGGGGGGCGGGTGAAAAACTGTTTTTT,TRBV7-2,NA,TRBD1,TRBJ1-4
CASSKRTALQETQYF,TGCGCCAGCAGCAAAAGGACAGCCCTCCAAGAGACCCAGTACTTC,TRBV5-1,many,NA,TRBJ2-5
CASRKLAGVPYNEQFF,TGTGCCAGCAGGAAACTAGCGGGAGTACCCTACAATGAGCAGTTCTTC,TRBV2,NA,TRBD2,TRBJ2-1
CASSALTGYGANVLTF,TGTGCCAGCAGCGCGTTAACAGGGTATGGGGCCAACGTCCTGACTTTC,TRBV9,few,NA,TRBJ2-6
CSARLLTGGRTDTQYF,TGCAGTGCTAGGCTCCTGACAGGGGGACGCACAGATACGCAGTATTTT,TRBV20-1,NA,TRBD1,TRBJ2-3
CASSLYRATYNEQFF,TGCGCCAGCAGCTTGTACCGGGCTACCTACAATGAGCAGTTCTTC,TRBV5-1,NA,NA,TRBJ2-1
CASRNPSSGLETQYF,TGTGCCAGCAGAAACCCCAGTAGCGGATTAGAGACCCAGTACTTC,TRBV25-1,few,NA,TRBJ2-5
CASSASRDRAGGNEQFF,TGTGCCAGCAGCGCGTCCCGGGACAGGGCTGGTGGAAATGAGCAGTTCTTC,TRBV4-2,NA,TRBD1,TRBJ2-1
CASSLRDRGQEQYF,TGCGCCAGCAGCTTGAGGGACAGGGGGCAAGAGCAGTACTTC,TRBV5-1,few,TRBD1,TRBJ2-7
CASSLGLAGFQTQYF,TGTGCCAGCAGTTTGGGGCTAGCGGGTTTTCAGACCCAGTACTTC,TRBV12-3/TRBV12-4,few,TRBD2,TRBJ2-5
CASSPETSGSYEQYF,TGTGCCAGCAGTCCCGAGACTAGCGGATCCTACGAGCAGTACTTC,TRBV12-3/TRBV12-4,NA,TRBD2,TRBJ2-7
CASGGLAGGPGTGELFF,TGCGCCAGCGGAGGACTAGCGGGAGGGCCGGGCACCGGGGAGCTGTTTTTT,TRBV5-1,few,TRBD2,TRBJ2-2
CSVGGERGYDNEQFF,TGCAGCGTTGGAGGGGAAAGGGGCTATGACAATGAGCAGTTCTTC,TRBV29-1,many,NA,TRBJ2-1
CASSARGRGTDTQYF,TGTGCCAGCAGTGCCAGGGGCAGGGGAACAGATACGCAGTATTTT,TRBV28,few,NA,TRBJ2-3
CASSRTQREGSTDTQYF,TGTGCCAGCAGTCGGACCCAGCGTGAGGGGAGCACAGATACGCAGTATTTT,TRBV6-1,NA,NA,TRBJ2-3
CASSFRQGADTQYF,TGCGCCAGCAGCTTCCGACAGGGGGCAGATACGCAGTATTTT,TRBV5-1,few,TRBD1,TRBJ2-3
CASSLTREISTDTQYF,TGTGCCAGCAGCTTAACTCGAGAGATTAGCACAGATACGCAGTATTTT,TRBV7-2,NA,NA,TRBJ2-3
CSATGTGYETQYF,TGCAGTGCAACCGGGACAGGGTATGAGACCCAGTACTTC,TRBV20-1,few,TRBD1,TRBJ2-5
CASSRYDKETQYF,TGTGCCAGCTCACGATATGATAAAGAGACCCAGTACTTC,TRBV18,NA,NA,TRBJ2-5
CASSFRQALTDTQYF,TGTGCCAGCAGTTTCCGACAGGCCCTCACAGATACGCAGTATTTT,TRBV12-3/TRBV12-4,few,NA,TRBJ2-3
CASSPTTGELFF,TGTGCCAGCTCACCTACCACCGGGGAGCTGTTTTTT,TRBV18,few,NA,TRBJ2-2
CASRAGTGGTEAFF,TGTGCCAGCAGGGCCGGGACAGGGGGCACTGAAGCTTTCTTT,TRBV7-9,few,TRBD1,TRBJ1-1
CATSRDPGDEQYF,TGTGCCACCAGCAGGGACCCAGGGGACGAGCAGTACTTC,TRBV15,NA,NA,TRBJ2-7
CASTRPDNEQFF,TGTGCCAGCACGAGGCCGGACAATGAGCAGTTCTTC,TRBV7-6,few,NA,TRBJ2-1
CATSEARGTYNEQFF,TGTGCCACCAGCGAAGCCAGGGGAACCTACAATGAGCAGTTCTTC,TRBV15,few,NA,TRBJ2-1
CASSLVLAGGRGGELFF,TGTGCCAGCAGCTTAGTCCTAGCGGGAGGTCGCGGCGGGGAGCTGTTTTTT,TRBV7-2,NA,TRBD2,TRBJ2-2
CSASPGNYEQYF,TGCAGTGCTAGCCCGGGGAACTACGAGCAGTACTTC,TRBV20-1,few,NA,TRBJ2-7
CASSDPSGTAEDTQYF,TGCGCCAGCAGTGACCCCTCCGGGACAGCCGAAGATACGCAGTATTTT,TRBV10-1,NA,TRBD1,TRBJ2-3
CASSYGVAGGPHNEQFF,TGTGCCAGCAGTTACGGGGTAGCGGGAGGGCCCCACAATGAGCAGTTCTTC,TRBV6-5,few,TRBD2,TRBJ2-1
CASSAGTGGNQPQHF,TGTGCCAGCAGCGCCGGGACAGGGGGCAATCAGCCCCAGCATTTT,TRBV25-1,NA,TRBD1,TRBJ1-5
CSARAFATNEKLFF,TGCAGTGCTAGAGCGTTTGCAACTAATGAAAAACTGTTTTTT,TRBV20-1,few,NA,TRBJ1-4
CSAVQGGIYGYTF,TGCAGTGCTGTACAGGGGGGAATCTATGGCTACACCTTC,TRBV20-1,NA,TRBD1,TRBJ1-2
CSARKNNANTGELFF,TGCAGTGCTAGAAAAAACAACGCGAACACCGGGGAGCTGTTTTTT,TRBV20-1,few,NA,TRBJ2-2
CASSTKGRELDYEQYF,TGTGCCAGTAGTACCAAGGGTCGTGAGCTGGACTACGAGCAGTACTTC,TRBV19,NA,NA,TRBJ2-7
CSASTPTRAVIANEQFF,TGCAGTGCTAGTACCCCCACTAGGGCGGTGATAGCTAATGAGCAGTTCTTC,TRBV20-1,few,NA,TRBJ2-1
CASSYMRGSYEQYF,TGTGCCAGCAGTTACATGCGGGGCTCCTACGAGCAGTACTTC,TRBV6-2/TRBV6-3,few,NA,TRBJ2-7
CASSRYRGSETQYF,TGTGCCAGCAGCCGGTACAGGGGATCCGAGACCCAGTACTTC,TRBV14,few,TRBD1,TRBJ2-5
CAWIGGREQYF,TGTGCCTGGATCGGGGGACGGGAGCAGTACTTC,TRBV30,few,NA,TRBJ2-7